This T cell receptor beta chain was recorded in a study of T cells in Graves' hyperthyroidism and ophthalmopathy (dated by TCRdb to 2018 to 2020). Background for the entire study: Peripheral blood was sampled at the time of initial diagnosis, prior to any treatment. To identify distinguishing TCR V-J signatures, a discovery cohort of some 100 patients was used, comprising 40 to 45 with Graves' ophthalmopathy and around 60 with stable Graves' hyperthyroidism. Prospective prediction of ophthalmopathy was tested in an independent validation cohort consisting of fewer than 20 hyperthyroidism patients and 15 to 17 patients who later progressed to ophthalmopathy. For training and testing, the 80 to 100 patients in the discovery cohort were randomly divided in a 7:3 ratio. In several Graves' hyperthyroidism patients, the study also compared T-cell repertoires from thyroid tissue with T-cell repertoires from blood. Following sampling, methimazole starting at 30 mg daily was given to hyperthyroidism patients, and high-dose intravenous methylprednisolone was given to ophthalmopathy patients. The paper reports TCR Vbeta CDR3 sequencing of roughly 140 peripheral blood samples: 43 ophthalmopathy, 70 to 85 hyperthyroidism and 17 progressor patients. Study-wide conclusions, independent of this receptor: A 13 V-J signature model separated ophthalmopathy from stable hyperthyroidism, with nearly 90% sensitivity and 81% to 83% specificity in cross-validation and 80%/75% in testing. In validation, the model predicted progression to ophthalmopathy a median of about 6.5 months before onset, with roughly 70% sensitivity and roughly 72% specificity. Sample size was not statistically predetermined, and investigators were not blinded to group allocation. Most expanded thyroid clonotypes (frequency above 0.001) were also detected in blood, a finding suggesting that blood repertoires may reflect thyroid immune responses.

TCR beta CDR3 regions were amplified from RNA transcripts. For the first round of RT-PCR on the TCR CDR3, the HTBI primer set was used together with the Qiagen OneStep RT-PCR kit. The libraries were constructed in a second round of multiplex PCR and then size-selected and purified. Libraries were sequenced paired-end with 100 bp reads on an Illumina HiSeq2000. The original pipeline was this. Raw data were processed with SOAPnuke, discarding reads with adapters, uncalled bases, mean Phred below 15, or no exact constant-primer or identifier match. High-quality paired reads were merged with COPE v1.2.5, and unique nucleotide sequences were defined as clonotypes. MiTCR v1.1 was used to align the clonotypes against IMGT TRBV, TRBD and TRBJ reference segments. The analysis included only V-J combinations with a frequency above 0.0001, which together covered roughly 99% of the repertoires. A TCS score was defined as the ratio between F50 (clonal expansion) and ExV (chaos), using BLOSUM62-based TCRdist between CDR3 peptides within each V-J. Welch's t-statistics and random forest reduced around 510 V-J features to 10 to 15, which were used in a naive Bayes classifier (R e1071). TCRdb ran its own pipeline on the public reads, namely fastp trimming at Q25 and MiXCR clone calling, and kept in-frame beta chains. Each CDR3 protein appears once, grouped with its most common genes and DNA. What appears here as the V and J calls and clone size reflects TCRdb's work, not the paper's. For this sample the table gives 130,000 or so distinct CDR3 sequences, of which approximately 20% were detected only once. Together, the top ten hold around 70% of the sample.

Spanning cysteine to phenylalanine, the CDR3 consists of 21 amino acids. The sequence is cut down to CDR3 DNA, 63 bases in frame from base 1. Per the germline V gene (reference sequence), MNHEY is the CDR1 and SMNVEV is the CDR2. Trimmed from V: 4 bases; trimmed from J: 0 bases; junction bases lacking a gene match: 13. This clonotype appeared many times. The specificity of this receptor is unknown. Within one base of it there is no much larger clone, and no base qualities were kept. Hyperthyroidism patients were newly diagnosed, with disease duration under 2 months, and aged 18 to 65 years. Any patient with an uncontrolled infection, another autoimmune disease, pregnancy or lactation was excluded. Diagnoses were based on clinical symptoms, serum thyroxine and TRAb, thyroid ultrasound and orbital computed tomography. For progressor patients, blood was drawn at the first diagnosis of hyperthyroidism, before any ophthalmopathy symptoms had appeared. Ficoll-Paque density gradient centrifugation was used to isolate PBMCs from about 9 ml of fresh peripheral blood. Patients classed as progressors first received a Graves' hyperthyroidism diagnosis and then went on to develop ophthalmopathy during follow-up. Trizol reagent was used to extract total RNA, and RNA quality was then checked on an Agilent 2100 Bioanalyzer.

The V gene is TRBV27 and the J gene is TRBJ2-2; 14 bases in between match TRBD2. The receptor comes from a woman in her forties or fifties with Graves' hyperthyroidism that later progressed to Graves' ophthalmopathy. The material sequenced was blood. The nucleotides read TGTGCCAGCAGTTCCCTAGGACTAGCGGGAGGAAGGGGTTCGAACACCGGGGAGCTGTTTTTT. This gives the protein CASSSLGLAGGRGSNTGELFF.